These 25 T cell receptor beta chains were sequenced from one sample in a study of cytotoxic CD8 clonotypes in ibrutinib-treated CLL. The protocol was immunoSEQ multiplex PCR, while the TCRdb copy is restricted to in-frame clones and leaves out a portion. The sample records over 150,000 clones, more than 75% being singletons. Sequencing was performed on PBMCs, taken after 12 months of ibrutinib treatment. The source is a human donor with chronic lymphocytic leukemia.

This clone appeared a few times. The identical CDR3 is also encoded by other nucleotide sequences in the sample. V and J are TRBV10-3 and TRBJ2-3; no firm D call. Germline V gives CDR1 ENHRY, CDR2 SYGVKD. The V end was cut by 6 bases, the J end by 0 bases, with 10 bases between. The CDR3 has 14 amino acids. The CDR3 protein is CAIRTTLSTDTQYF. The CDR3 DNA follows: TGTGCCATCAGGACCACACTGAGCACAGATACGCAGTATTTT.

V gene TRBV7-6 combines with J gene TRBJ1-5, with 7 bases lining up with TRBD1. V lost 5 bases, J lost 3 bases, and 13 bases stayed unmatched. Germline lookup yields CDR1 SGHVS and CDR2 FNYEAQ. The CDR3 spans 17 residues. Here the CDR3 reads CASSPTPGQWSNQPQHF. The CDR3, as DNA: TGTGCCAGCAGCCCCACACCGGGACAGTGGTCCAATCAGCCCCAGCATTTT.

The chain carries TRBV27 and TRBJ1-4; D possibly corresponds to TRBD1 (6 bases). Germline V CDR1 and CDR2: MNHEY, SMNVEV (reference sequence). The ends were cut back, 6 bases at V and 1 base at J, with 6 bases in the middle. CDR3 length: 13 residues. The CDR3 reads CASSRGTNEKLFF. CDR3 DNA: TGTGCCAGCAGCAGGGGAACTAATGAAAAACTGTTTTTT. The variable domain in full, with the rest retrieved from reference TRBV27 and TRBJ1-4, is EAQVTQNPRYLITVTGKKLTVTCSQNMNHEYMSWYRQDPGLGLRQIYYSMNVEVTDKGDVPEGYKVSRKEKRNFPLILESPSPNQTSLYFCASSRGTNEKLFFGSGTQLSVL.

The chain joins TRBV19 to TRBJ2-7, with D unresolved. Deletions cut 6 bases from V and 0 bases from J, with 12 bases between. The V gene's germline CDR1 is LNHDA and CDR2 SQIVND (reference sequence). The CDR3 is made up of 14 amino acids. CDR3 loop: CASRDGHNSYEQYF. The DNA of the CDR3 is TGTGCCAGTAGGGACGGGCATAACTCCTACGAGCAGTACTTC.

CDR3 nucleotides: TGTGCCAGCAGCCTACGTAGACCCTACAATGAGCAGTTCTTC. Translation gives CASSLRRPYNEQFF. The chain recombines TRBV7-9 with TRBJ2-1; no clear D. From germline, CDR1 is SEHNR and CDR2 FQNEAQ (reference sequence). V dropped 5 bases and J dropped 2 bases, with 10 bases sitting between them. CDR3 size: 14 residues.

The chain links TRBV7-9 to TRBJ2-1; 12 bases are a match to TRBD2. V gave up 3 bases and J gave up 8 bases; unmatched junction bases: 5. Germline CDR1 and CDR2: SEHNR and FQNEAQ (reference sequence). The CDR3 covers 15 residues. CDR3 sequence reads: CASSFTSGRTHEQFF. The CDR3 region has the DNA TGTGCCAGCAGCTTTACTAGCGGGAGGACCCATGAGCAGTTCTTC.

This clone was found once. The chain couples TRBV25-1 to TRBJ1-2; no reliable D call. Per germline, CDR1 MGHDK and CDR2 SYGVNS. CDR3 size: 13 residues. V was clipped by 2 bases and J by 7 bases, with 11 bases between them. Written as DNA, the CDR3 is TGTGCCAGCAGTGAAACCACAGACCCTGGCTACACCTTC. Amino acids: CASSETTDPGYTF.

The chain has TRBV28 and TRBJ1-5; D is ambiguous. V was clipped by 11 bases and J by 8 bases, with 22 bases between them. The CDR3 has 14 residues. Germline lookup yields CDR1 MDHEN and CDR2 SYDVKM. CDR3 sequence: CAASTGGSGKPQHF. The CDR3 DNA is TGTGCCGCCTCGACCGGCGGATCAGGAAAGCCCCAGCATTTT.

The chain couples TRBV7-9 to TRBJ2-7; no definite D call. This CDR3 region has 12 residues. Germline CDR1 reads SEHNR; CDR2 reads FQNEAQ (reference sequence). Trimming took 5 bases from V and 0 from J, leaving 5 bases between them. The CDR3 protein is CASSGISYEQYF. CDR3 nucleotides: TGTGCCAGCAGCGGGATCTCCTACGAGCAGTACTTC.

The gene calls are TRBV19 and TRBJ1-2; TRBD1 might be the D (5 bases). This CDR3 region has 14 residues. V lost 4 bases, J lost 2 bases, and 11 bases lay in between. CDR1 is LNHDA and CDR2 is SQIVND in the germline V gene (reference sequence). The CDR3 DNA is TGTGCCAGTAGTAGCAGGGAGTCCAACTATGGCTACACCTTC. Translating gives CASSSRESNYGYTF.

This chain joins TRBV2 and TRBJ2-3; D is perhaps TRBD1 or TRBD2 (5 bases each). Germline CDR1 reads SNHLY; CDR2 reads FYNNEI. Trimming took 0 bases from V and 7 from J, leaving 11 bases between them. The CDR3 spans 14 residues. The CDR3 bases are TGTGCCAGCAGTGAAGCAAAGAGGGGTAATACGCAGTATTTT. Translation gives CASSEAKRGNTQYF.

The V gene is TRBV18, the J gene TRBJ1-1; D is perhaps TRBD1 (6 bases). The germline V and J ends were trimmed by 4 bases and 9 bases, with 15 bases remaining between them. The germline V gene encodes CDR1 KGHSH and CDR2 LQKENI. There are 13 residues in the CDR3. CDR3 amino acids: CASSLQQGQKAFF. The CDR3 bases are TGTGCCAGCTCACTTCAACAGGGTCAAAAAGCTTTCTTT.

This sequence joins TRBV20-1 and TRBJ2-3, with TRBD2 as a possible D gene (5 bases). The CDR3 sequence is 11 residues long. From germline, CDR1 is DFQATT and CDR2 SNEGSKA (reference sequence). Between the trimmed V and J ends, which lost 0 bases and 9 bases, there was a span of 7 bases. The CDR3 DNA follows: TGCAGTGCTAGAGATTCGGGGACGCAGTATTTT. Translation gives CSARDSGTQYF.

This clone was counted a single time. The chain couples TRBV7-3 to TRBJ2-2, with no clear D. CDR3 length: 14 residues. Germline CDR1 is SGHTA and CDR2 is FQGTGA. The V end lost 5 bases, the J end lost 6 bases, and 13 bases lay between the germline ends. The CDR3 sequence: CASSLLRVAGELFF. CDR3 nucleotide sequence: TGTGCCAGCAGCCTTCTCCGGGTGGCCGGGGAGCTGTTTTTT.

This clone showed up just once. The chain recombines TRBV7-9 with TRBJ2-3; 11 bases map to TRBD2. The CDR3 is 17 amino acids. V trimming: 2 bases; J trimming: 1 base; junction bases outside the gene matches: 5. CDR1 and CDR2 from the germline V gene are SEHNR and FQNEAQ (reference sequence). In nucleotides, the CDR3 is TGTGCCAGCAGCTTATGGGAACTAGCGGGAGGCACAGATACGCAGTATTTT. Its translation is CASSLWELAGGTDTQYF.

The rearrangement uses TRBV2 and TRBJ1-3; no reliable D call. This CDR3 has 17 residues. The V end was cut by 8 bases, the J end by 0 bases, with 20 bases between. CDR1 SNHLY and CDR2 FYNNEI come from the germline V gene. Written as DNA, the CDR3 is TGTGCCAGCCGAAAGCTCCGGGGAATAGACTCTGGAAACACCATATATTTT. This gives the protein CASRKLRGIDSGNTIYF. The full variable domain, rest sourced from reference TRBV2 and TRBJ1-3, is EPEVTQTPSHQVTQMGQEVILRCVPISNHLYFYWYRQILGQKVEFLVSFYNNEISEKSEIFDDQFSVERPDGSNFTLKIRSTKLEDSAMYFCASRKLRGIDSGNTIYFGEGSWLTVV.

Only a few counts were recorded for this clone. The CDR3 bases are TGTGCCAGCTCACCCAATAGCGGGGTCCCCTCCAATGAGCAGTTCTTC. It encodes CASSPNSGVPSNEQFF. This chain uses TRBV18 with TRBJ2-1, with TRBD2 identical over 8 bases. Germline CDR1 and CDR2: KGHSH and LQKENI. This CDR3 spans 16 amino acids. V was clipped by 3 bases and J by 6 bases; unmatched bases: 10.

This chain uses TRBV5-1 with TRBJ1-2; the D is unclear. The length of the CDR3 is 14 residues. Germline assignment: CDR1 SGHRS and CDR2 YFSETQ. The V gene lost 3 bases and the J gene lost 4 bases, with 13 bases spanning the gap. The CDR3 protein is CASSSLGEPYGYTF. CDR3 nucleotide sequence: TGCGCCAGCAGCTCCTTGGGCGAACCCTATGGCTACACCTTC.

V usage is TRBV6-5 and J usage is TRBJ2-5; TRBD1 aligns across 8 bases. This CDR3 contains 16 residues. In germline, CDR1 is MNHEY, CDR2 SVGAGI. Germline trimming cut 0 bases from V and 6 bases from J; bases unmatched to any gene: 9. The CDR3 DNA sequence: TGTGCCAGCAGTTACTCAATAAGACAGGGGTCGAAGACCCAGTACTTC. As protein: CASSYSIRQGSKTQYF.

The chain is built from TRBV5-1 and TRBJ2-1; TRBD1 aligns across 7 bases. The CDR3 runs 16 residues. The germline CDR1 and CDR2 sequences are SGHRS and YFSETQ. The V gene end was trimmed by 0 bases and the J gene end by 2 bases; junction bases not matched to a gene: 5. CDR3 nucleotides: TGCGCCAGCAGCTTGGTACAGGGGCGCCCCTACAATGAGCAGTTCTTC. Its protein product is CASSLVQGRPYNEQFF.

The V and J genes are TRBV28 and TRBJ2-7; no definite D call. V lost 6 bases, J lost 5 bases, and 17 bases lay in between. The germline V gene encodes CDR1 MDHEN and CDR2 SYDVKM. The CDR3 spans 14 residues. CDR3 residues: CASSLPAVANEQYF. CDR3 DNA: TGTGCCAGCAGCCTCCCGGCGGTTGCGAACGAGCAGTACTTC.

The V and J genes are TRBV7-8 and TRBJ2-1; TRBD2 matches 10 bases. V trimming: 5 bases; J trimming: 6 bases; junction bases outside the gene matches: 10. The germline gives CDR1 SGHVS, CDR2 FQNEAQ. The CDR3 has 16 residues. In DNA, the CDR3 is TGTGCCAGCAGCCCCCAGGGGAGCGGGAGGGCCAATGAGCAGTTCTTC. It encodes CASSPQGSGRANEQFF.

The sample holds a few counts of this clone. This chain connects TRBV14 to TRBJ1-1; 9 positions agree with TRBD1. Trimming cost V 1 base and J 8 bases; bases outside gene matches: 2. The length of the CDR3 is 13 residues. Germline loops: CDR1 SGHDN, CDR2 FVKESK. Written as DNA, the CDR3 is TGTGCCAGCAGCCAAGGGACAGGGGTCGAAGCTTTCTTT. Its translation is CASSQGTGVEAFF.

The rearrangement joins TRBV4-2 to TRBJ2-7; maybe TRBD2 (6 bases). V was cut by 6 bases and J by 6 bases, with 15 bases left in between. This CDR3 has 13 residues. Looked up from germline, CDR1 is LGHNA and CDR2 is YNFKEQ. The chain's CDR3 is CASSGREKGEQYF. CDR3 in DNA: TGTGCCAGCAGTGGTCGGGAGAAGGGCGAGCAGTACTTC.

The V and J genes are TRBV20-1 and TRBJ2-3; tentatively, D is TRBD2 (6 bases). From germline, CDR1 is DFQATT and CDR2 SNEGSKA (reference sequence). V shed 7 bases and J shed 10 bases, with 15 bases lying between them. CDR3 length equals 11 residues. The CDR3 sequence: CSGTREDPQYF. The CDR3 DNA reads TGCAGTGGCACCAGGGAGGATCCGCAGTATTTT.